A selection of T cell receptor beta chains follows, all from one sample in a study of a mutant IDH1 vaccine in newly diagnosed glioma. TCRdb keeps only in-frame clones here, not all; method: immunoSEQ multiplex PCR. Of some 47,000 clones listed, 65% to 90% are singletons. Antigens of these TCRs are unknown. The specimen was PBMCs, collected from a glioma patient whose treatment included an IDH1 peptide vaccine. Receptor source: a woman in her forties with glioma. Some clones in this sample may be carry-over from other donors' samples. Each CDR3 is given without its conserved first and last residue. Where a row states a size, it is once, few, many or the class of an expanded clone; other rows omit it.

j_call	v_call	clone_size	cdr3_aa
TRBJ2-7	TRBV7-9	.	ASIGDRGTEQY
TRBJ1-4	TRBV5-4	.	ASSFPGEEKLF
TRBJ2-3	TRBV4-2	.	ASSQGSGGGLTTSTDTQY
TRBJ1-6	TRBV10-2	few	ASTRDVASPLH
TRBJ1-6	TRBV4-1	.	ASSQRGSPGGSGDSPLH
TRBJ1-2	TRBV15	.	ATSRDAGNGYT
TRBJ2-2	TRBV5-1	.	ASSFSPGNTGELF
TRBJ2-7	TRBV29-1	once	SVGSGVEQY
TRBJ1-5	TRBV19	.	ATESGVYSNQPQH
TRBJ1-5	TRBV2	few	ASSRQRGQPQH
TRBJ1-2	TRBV16	once	ASSLSGARGYT
TRBJ1-2	TRBV27	.	ASSFSSLGYGYT
TRBJ2-7	TRBV18	once	ASSPRRQGVYEQY
TRBJ1-5	TRBV29-1	.	SVRGYGQPQH
TRBJ2-1	TRBV7-6	.	ASSLDYRGNEQF
TRBJ2-5	TRBV7-8	once	ASSLPETQY
TRBJ1-6	TRBV27	.	ASNGSPVSPLH
TRBJ1-4	TRBV7-2	.	ASSSPYPNEKLF
TRBJ2-7	TRBV5-4	.	ASRPGTGALEEQY
TRBJ1-1	TRBV2	once	ASLRTPNTEAF
TRBJ1-1	TRBV6-1	once	ASSERQRAEAF
TRBJ2-7	TRBV14	.	ASSQGGGRGTYEQY
TRBJ1-5	TRBV5-8	.	ASSFGQLGNQPQH
TRBJ2-7	TRBV19	.	ASSIGGYEQY
TRBJ1-2	TRBV7-3	.	ASSLNVRDSYT
TRBJ1-2	TRBV7-2	.	ASSPQTGSYGYT
TRBJ2-3	TRBV4-3	.	ASSQGAGSTDTQY
TRBJ2-1	TRBV6-6	.	ASSYSYSGRAGEQF
TRBJ1-5	TRBV5-4	.	ASSQEGNQPQH
TRBJ1-2	TRBV10-3	few	AITPGDYGYT
TRBJ2-1	TRBV5-1	.	ASRLAGAEGEQF
TRBJ2-7	TRBV9	once	ASSGPSSYEQY
TRBJ2-6	TRBV11-1	.	ASSNPWGANVLT
TRBJ2-1	TRBV2	.	ASSERKSPYNEQF
TRBJ1-1	TRBV7-3	.	ASSPQGWGTEAF
TRBJ2-7	TRBV5-1	.	ASSPGASFYEQY
TRBJ1-2	TRBV4-2	.	ASSRQGPYGYT
TRBJ1-1	TRBV5-1	.	ASSHTGTGVLTEAF
TRBJ2-3	TRBV5-1	.	ASSRSARQTPGDTQY
TRBJ1-5	TRBV4-3	few	ASSQLRGANQPQH
TRBJ2-1	TRBV2	once	ASSVGGRPYNEQF
TRBJ1-1	TRBV18	.	ASSPGQDMAF
TRBJ1-1	TRBV2	.	ASRDRTQAF
TRBJ1-2	TRBV6-5	.	ASSPGRIYGYT
TRBJ2-5	TRBV2	.	ASNGLAGKETQY
TRBJ2-1	TRBV29-1	.	SVDNRSGEQF
TRBJ2-2	TRBV10-3	.	AIRRQENTGELF
TRBJ2-1	TRBV13	once	ASSEAYNEQF